Here is one T cell receptor beta chain with its context. Its matching antigen is unknown. This entry comes from a study of vaccination effects on CD4 cells after COVID-19. Looking at the study overall: The post-vaccine samples were taken, at the median, 72 days after the second dose. Study findings and constraints: Only 1 of 255 vaccine-induced clones from healthy vaccinees cross-reacted with common cold coronaviruses.

Antigen-specific CD4+ T cells were expanded with viral peptide pools in the ViraFEST assay before sequencing. Subsequent to a culture period of more than 8 days, CD4+ T cells were isolated. Either the mRNA-1273 or the BNT162b2 vaccine was given to participants as two doses. At days 3 and 7, half of the medium was exchanged for IL-2 medium. Some clones are missing from TCRdb's copy, which holds only in-frame ones; the method was immunoSEQ multiplex PCR. Among about 24,000 clones listed, 75% to 85% were seen once. Germline CDR1 reads MNHEY; CDR2 reads SVGEGT. The CDR3 loop spans 15 amino acids. Trimming left V 3 bases short and J 2 bases short, with 10 bases between.

The clonotype comes from a human donor who received a COVID-19 vaccine. Some clones in this sample may be carry-over from other donors' samples. The input for sequencing was CD4+ T cells from PBMCs cultured with SARS-CoV-2 spike peptides, taken after COVID-19 vaccination. J is TRBJ2-2 and V is TRBV6-2 or TRBV6-3; D uncertain. Here the CDR3 DNA reads TGTGCCAGCAGTTATGGTCTAGTCAACACCGGGGAGCTGTTTTTT. Translation gives CASSYGLVNTGELFF.